This TCR beta chain came from a study of radiation and T cells in renal cell carcinoma. Looking at the study overall: Nephrectomy followed 15 Gy stereotactic body radiation by 4 weeks.

The CDR3 runs 12 residues. Germline V lookup: CDR1 GTSNPN, CDR2 SVGIG (reference sequence). V was shortened by 2 bases and J by 7 bases, with 11 bases between the two germline ends. Clones were sequenced by immunoSEQ multiplex PCR, and TCRdb holds only the in-frame ones, with some missing. This sample has about 120,000 clones; 81% occur once, and the top ten carry approximately 6.3%. As to time point: blood 2 weeks post-SBRT. Treatment in this sample: 15 Gy SBRT to primary tumor, nephrectomy 4 weeks later. Serial blood draws occurred at baseline and 2 and 4 weeks post-SBRT. The starting material was blood, obtained from a patient whose treatment included radiotherapy and nephrectomy. This chain joins TRBV30 and TRBJ1-2; D remains unclear. The origin of this receptor is a man in his fifties with renal cell carcinoma. The CDR3 protein is CAWSSSVGGYTF. The CDR3 DNA reads as TGTGCCTGGAGTAGCAGCGTAGGTGGCTACACCTTC.